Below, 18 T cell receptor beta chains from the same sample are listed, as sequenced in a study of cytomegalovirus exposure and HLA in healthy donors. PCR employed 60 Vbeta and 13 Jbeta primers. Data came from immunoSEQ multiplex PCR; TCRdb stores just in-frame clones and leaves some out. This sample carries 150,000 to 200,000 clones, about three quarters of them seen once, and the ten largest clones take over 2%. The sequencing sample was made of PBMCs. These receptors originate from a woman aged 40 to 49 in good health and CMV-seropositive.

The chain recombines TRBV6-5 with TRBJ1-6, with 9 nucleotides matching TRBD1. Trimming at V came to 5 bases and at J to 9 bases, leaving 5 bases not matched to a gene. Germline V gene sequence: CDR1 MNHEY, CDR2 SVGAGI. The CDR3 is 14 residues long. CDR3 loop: CASSPDRGGSPLHF. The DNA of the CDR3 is TGTGCCAGCAGTCCGGACAGGGGAGGTTCACCCCTCCACTTT.

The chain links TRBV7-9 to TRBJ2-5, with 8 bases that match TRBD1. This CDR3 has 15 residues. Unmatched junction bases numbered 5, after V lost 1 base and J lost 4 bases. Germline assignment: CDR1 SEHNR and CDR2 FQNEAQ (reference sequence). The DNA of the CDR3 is TGTGCCAGCAGCTTAGGGACAGGGCTGAGAGAGACCCAGTACTTC. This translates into CASSLGTGLRETQYF. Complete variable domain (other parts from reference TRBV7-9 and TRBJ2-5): DTGVSQNPRHKITKRGQNVTFRCDPISEHNRLYWYRQTLGQGPEFLTYFQNEAQLEKSRLLSDRFSAERPKGSFSTLEIQRTEQGDSAMYLCASSLGTGLRETQYFGPGTRLLVL.

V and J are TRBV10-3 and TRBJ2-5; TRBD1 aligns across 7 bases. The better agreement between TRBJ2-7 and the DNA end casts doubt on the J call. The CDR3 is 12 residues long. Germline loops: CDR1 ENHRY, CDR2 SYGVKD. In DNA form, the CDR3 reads TGTGCCACCCGAATCACAGGGGCCGAGCAGTACTTC. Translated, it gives CATRITGAEQYF.

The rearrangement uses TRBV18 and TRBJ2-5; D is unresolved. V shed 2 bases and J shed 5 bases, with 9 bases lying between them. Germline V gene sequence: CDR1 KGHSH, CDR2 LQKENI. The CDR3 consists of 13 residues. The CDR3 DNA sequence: TGTGCCAGCTCACCAGGTGACGGGGAGACCCAGTACTTC. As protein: CASSPGDGETQYF. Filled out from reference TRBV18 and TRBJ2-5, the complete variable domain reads NAGVMQNPRHLVRRRGQEARLRCSPMKGHSHVYWYRQLPEEGLKFMVYLQKENIIDESGMPKERFSAEFPKEGPSILRIQQVVRGDSAAYFCASSPGDGETQYFGPGTRLLVL.

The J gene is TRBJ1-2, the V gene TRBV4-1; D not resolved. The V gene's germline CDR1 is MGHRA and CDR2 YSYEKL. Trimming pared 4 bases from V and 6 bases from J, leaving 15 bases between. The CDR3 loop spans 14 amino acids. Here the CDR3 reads CASSRRGVEDGYTF. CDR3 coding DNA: TGCGCCAGCAGCCGGCGGGGTGTAGAGGATGGCTACACCTTC.

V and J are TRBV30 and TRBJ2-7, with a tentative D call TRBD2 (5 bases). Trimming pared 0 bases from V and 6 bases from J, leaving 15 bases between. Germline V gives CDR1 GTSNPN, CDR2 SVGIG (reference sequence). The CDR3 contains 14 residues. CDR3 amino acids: CAWSVGGSSAEQYF. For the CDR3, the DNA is TGTGCCTGGAGTGTAGGTGGGAGCTCCGCCGAGCAGTACTTC.

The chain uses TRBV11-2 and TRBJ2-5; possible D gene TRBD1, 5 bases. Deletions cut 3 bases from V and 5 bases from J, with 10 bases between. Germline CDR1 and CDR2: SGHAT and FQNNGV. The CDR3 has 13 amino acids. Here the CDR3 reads CASSFQGRETQYF. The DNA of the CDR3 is TGTGCCAGCAGCTTTCAGGGAAGGGAGACCCAGTACTTC. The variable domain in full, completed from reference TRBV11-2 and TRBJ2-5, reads EAGVAQSPRYKIIEKRQSVAFWCNPISGHATLYWYQQILGQGPKLLIQFQNNGVVDDSQLPKDRFSAERLKGVDSTLKIQPAKLEDSAVYLCASSFQGRETQYFGPGTRLLVL.

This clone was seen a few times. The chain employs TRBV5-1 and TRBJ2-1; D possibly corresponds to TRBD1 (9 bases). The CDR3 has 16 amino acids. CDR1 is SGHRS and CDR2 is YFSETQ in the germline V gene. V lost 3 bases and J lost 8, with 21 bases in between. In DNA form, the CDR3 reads TGCGCCAGCAGCTCAGCGGGGGACAGGGTTGTGGATGAGCAGTTCTTC. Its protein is CASSSAGDRVVDEQFF.

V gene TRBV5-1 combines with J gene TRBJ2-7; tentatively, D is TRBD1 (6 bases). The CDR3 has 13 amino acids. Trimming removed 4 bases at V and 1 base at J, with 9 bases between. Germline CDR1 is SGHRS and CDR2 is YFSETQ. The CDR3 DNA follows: TGCGCCAGCAGCCCGGGACATTCCTACGAGCAGTACTTC. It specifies CASSPGHSYEQYF.

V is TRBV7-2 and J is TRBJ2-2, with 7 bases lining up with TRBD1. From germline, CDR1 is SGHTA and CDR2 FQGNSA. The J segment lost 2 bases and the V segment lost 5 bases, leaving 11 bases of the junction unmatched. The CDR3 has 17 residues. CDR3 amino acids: CASSPIRGQSNTGELFF. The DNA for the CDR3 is TGTGCCAGCAGCCCTATTAGGGGACAGAGTAACACCGGGGAGCTGTTTTTT.

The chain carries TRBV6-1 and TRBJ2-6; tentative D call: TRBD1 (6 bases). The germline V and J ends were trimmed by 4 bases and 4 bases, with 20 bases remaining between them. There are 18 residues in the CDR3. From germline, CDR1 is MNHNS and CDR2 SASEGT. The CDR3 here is CASSAPGTPKVGANVLTF. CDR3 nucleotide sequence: TGTGCCAGCAGTGCCCCCGGGACACCGAAGGTGGGGGCCAACGTCCTGACTTTC.

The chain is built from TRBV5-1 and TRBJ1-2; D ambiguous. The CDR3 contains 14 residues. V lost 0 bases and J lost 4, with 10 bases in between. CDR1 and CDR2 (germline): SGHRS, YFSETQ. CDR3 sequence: CASSLGAGLYGYTF. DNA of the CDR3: TGCGCCAGCAGCTTGGGCGCAGGCCTCTATGGCTACACCTTC.

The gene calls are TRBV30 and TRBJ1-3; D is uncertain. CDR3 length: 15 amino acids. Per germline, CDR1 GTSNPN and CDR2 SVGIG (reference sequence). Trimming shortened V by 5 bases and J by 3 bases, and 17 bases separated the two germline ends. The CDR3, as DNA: TGTGCCTGGGGAACTATGGGTGTCTTTGGAAACACCATATATTTT. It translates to CAWGTMGVFGNTIYF. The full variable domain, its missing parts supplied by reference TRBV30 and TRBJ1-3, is SQTIHQWPATLVQPVGSPLSLECTVEGTSNPNLYWYRQAAGRGLQLLFYSVGIGQISSEVPQNLSASRPQDRQFILSSKKLLLSDSGFYLCAWGTMGVFGNTIYFGEGSWLTVV.

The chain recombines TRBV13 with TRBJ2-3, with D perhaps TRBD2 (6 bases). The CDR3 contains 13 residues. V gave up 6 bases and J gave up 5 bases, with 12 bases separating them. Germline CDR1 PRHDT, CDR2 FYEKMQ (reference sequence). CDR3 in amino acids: CASSPGGVDTQYF. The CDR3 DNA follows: TGTGCCAGCAGTCCCGGGGGTGTAGATACGCAGTATTTT.

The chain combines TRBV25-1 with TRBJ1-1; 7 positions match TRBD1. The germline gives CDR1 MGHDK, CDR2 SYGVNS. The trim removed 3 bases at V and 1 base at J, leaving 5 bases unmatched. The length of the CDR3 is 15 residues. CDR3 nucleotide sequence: TGTGCCAGCAGTGAGACAGGGCCTTCGAACACTGAAGCTTTCTTT. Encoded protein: CASSETGPSNTEAFF.

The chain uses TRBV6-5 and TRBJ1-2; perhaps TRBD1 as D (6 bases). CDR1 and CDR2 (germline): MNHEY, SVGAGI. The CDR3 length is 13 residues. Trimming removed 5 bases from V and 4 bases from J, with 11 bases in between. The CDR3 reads CASSLQGRYGYTF. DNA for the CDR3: TGTGCCAGCAGTCTACAGGGACGCTATGGCTACACCTTC.

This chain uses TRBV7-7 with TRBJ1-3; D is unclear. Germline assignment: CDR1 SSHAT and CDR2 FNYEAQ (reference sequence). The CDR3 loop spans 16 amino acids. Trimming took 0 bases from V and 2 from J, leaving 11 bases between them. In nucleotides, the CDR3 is TGTGCCAGCAGCTTAGCCACCCGAAGCACTGGAAACACCATATATTTT. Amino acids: CASSLATRSTGNTIYF.

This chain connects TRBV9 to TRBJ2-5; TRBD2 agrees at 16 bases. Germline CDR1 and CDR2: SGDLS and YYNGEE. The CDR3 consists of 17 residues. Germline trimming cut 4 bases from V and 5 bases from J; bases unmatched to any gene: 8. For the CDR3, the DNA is TGTGCCAGCAGCCCTGGGACTAGCGGGGGGGCCTGGGAGACCCAGTACTTC. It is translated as CASSPGTSGGAWETQYF.